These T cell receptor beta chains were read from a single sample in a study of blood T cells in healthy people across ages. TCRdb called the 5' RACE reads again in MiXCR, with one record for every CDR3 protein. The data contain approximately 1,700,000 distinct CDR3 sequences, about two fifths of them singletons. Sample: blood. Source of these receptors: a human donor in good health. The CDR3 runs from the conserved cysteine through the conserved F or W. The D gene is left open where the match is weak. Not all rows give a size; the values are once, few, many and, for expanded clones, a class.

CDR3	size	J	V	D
CATSTSTAWETQYF	.	TRBJ2-5	TRBV15	.
CASSFWGPNYGYTF	few	TRBJ1-2	TRBV28	.
CASSATGSTGELFF	.	TRBJ2-2	TRBV12-3/TRBV12-4	TRBD1
CSASTGGEEKLFF	few	TRBJ1-4	TRBV20-1	.
CACSLIEGGEQYF	.	TRBJ2-4	TRBV7-2	TRBD2
CASSLTAGQGSPLHF	few	TRBJ1-6	TRBV7-3	.
CASSLTGTGADEQFF	.	TRBJ2-1	TRBV7-9	TRBD1
CAISEGLGLAGSHNEQFF	.	TRBJ2-1	TRBV10-3	TRBD2
CASSSPQGREQFF	few	TRBJ2-1	TRBV7-9	.
CAIRDTFGMGNNEQFF	few	TRBJ2-1	TRBV10-3	.
CASSHGTYTYTF	.	TRBJ1-2	TRBV6-6	.
CSVEGQGGKTQYF	many	TRBJ2-5	TRBV29-1	TRBD1
CASSYSMSYDEQYF	few	TRBJ2-7	TRBV6-5	.
CASSFGSSLGEQYF	.	TRBJ2-7	TRBV5-1	.
CASSLGTGALHF	few	TRBJ1-5	TRBV5-1	TRBD1
CASSHRQSHGYTF	few	TRBJ1-2	TRBV7-9	.
CASSNLRGVSEIGNEQFF	.	TRBJ2-1	TRBV28	TRBD2
CASSSEQGIRDTQYF	.	TRBJ2-3	TRBV5-1	.
CSVVRWATGYGYTF	.	TRBJ1-2	TRBV29-1	.
CASSANRGRDSPLHF	once	TRBJ1-6	TRBV7-2	.